The text below deals with one T cell receptor (beta chain). Antigen: not known. TCRdb keeps only in-frame clones here, not all; method: immunoSEQ multiplex PCR. The profile shows tens of thousands of clones, more than 70% of them singletons. These data belong to a study of graft-versus-host responses after intestinal transplantation. The wider study: Among the recipients, transplants were multivisceral, liver-intestinal, or isolated intestinal. Once they had received anti-thymocyte globulin induction, all recipients took tacrolimus and steroids for about 3 years.

Notes on the study in general: Present in recipient marrow, GvH clones included some that appeared first in ileum or blood.

CDR1 SGHRS and CDR2 YFSETQ come from the germline V gene. The CDR3 is 14 residues long. V lost 0 bases and J 7 bases, leaving 13 bases between the germline ends. V and J are TRBV5-1 and TRBJ1-1, with D possibly TRBD1 on 6 matching bases. This receptor was obtained from a human donor who received an intestinal transplant. The material sequenced was unstimulated CD8+ T cells sorted from spleen or lymph node cells, taken before intestinal transplant. For the CDR3, the DNA is TGCGCCAGCAGCTTGGAGTGGGGGCGAGGTGAAGCTTTCTTT. This translates into CASSLEWGRGEAFF.